Following are 13 T cell receptor beta chains from one sample sequenced in a study of blood T cells in healthy people across ages. Together with a sample-barcoded 5' primer, a J-beta primer mix was included in a second PCR lasting 7 to 11 cycles. TCRdb reanalysed the 5' RACE reads using MiXCR and keeps one entry per CDR3 protein. The repertoire includes more than 500,000 distinct CDR3 sequences, approximately 27% of them detected once, and less than 20% sits in the top ten. Sample: blood. The source is a woman between 65 and 79 years old in good health.

The J gene is TRBJ2-7, the V gene TRBV12-3 or TRBV12-4, with 11 nucleotides matching TRBD2. V lost 3 bases, J lost 0 bases, and 4 bases stayed unmatched. There are 16 residues in the CDR3. The CDR3 sequence is CASSFLGTSGSYEQYF. The CDR3 nucleotides read TGTGCCAGCAGTTTCCTCGGGACTAGCGGCTCCTACGAGCAGTACTTC.

The chain uses TRBV29-1 and TRBJ1-1; 7 nucleotides align to TRBD1. Germline assignment: CDR1 SQVTM and CDR2 ANQGSEA. Losses at the gene ends were 7 bases for V and 3 bases for J; bases not matched to a gene: 8. CDR3 size: 13 residues. DNA for the CDR3: TGCAGCGGATCAGGACAGGCCTACACTGAAGCTTTCTTT. This encodes CSGSGQAYTEAFF.

V gene TRBV4-1 combines with J gene TRBJ1-1; the D is unclear. This CDR3 region has 18 residues. V was cut by 1 base and J by 5 bases, with 23 bases left in between. Germline CDR1 is MGHRA and CDR2 is YSYEKL. In DNA, the CDR3 is TGCGCCAGCAGCCAAGTTAAAGGGAGGGTATCCCTGAGGACTGAAGCTTTCTTT. As protein: CASSQVKGRVSLRTEAFF.

Only a few counts were recorded for this clonotype. The chain carries TRBV12-3 or TRBV12-4 and TRBJ2-2; 10 nucleotides match TRBD2. V was pared by 5 bases and J by 3 bases, with 9 bases of the junction left unmatched. This CDR3 is built from 17 residues. CDR3 in amino acids: CASSASGGLVYTGELFF. The CDR3 DNA sequence: TGTGCCAGCAGTGCTAGCGGGGGCCTTGTCTACACCGGGGAGCTGTTTTTT.

The chain carries TRBV7-8 and TRBJ1-2, with D maybe TRBD1 (6 bases). With 2 bases removed from V and 3 bases from J, the gap between germline ends came to 10 bases. This CDR3 spans 14 amino acids. The germline V gene has CDR1 SGHVS and CDR2 FQNEAQ. CDR3 sequence: CASSLRAGDYGYTF. The CDR3 DNA reads as TGTGCCAGCAGCTTAAGGGCAGGGGACTATGGCTACACCTTC. Variable domain in full (rest from reference TRBV7-8 and TRBJ1-2): GAGVSQSPRYKVAKRGQDVALRCDPISGHVSLFWYQQALGQGPEFLTYFQNEAQLDKSGLPSDRFFAERPEGSVSTLKIQRTQQEDSAVYLCASSLRAGDYGYTFGSGTRLTVV.

For this clonotype: This is likely a read error, given that the CDR3 carries no conserved phenylalanine or tryptophan at its end. It is unclear where the CDR3 begins or ends on the DNA, so no DNA is shown, and the CDR3 is as TCRdb lists it. This sequence joins TRBV6-5 and TRBJ2-3; the D call TRBD1 from the table was never checked on the DNA. The CDR3 comprises 15 residues, both ends counted. Germline V gene data show CDR1 as MNHEY and CDR2 as SVGAGI. The CDR3 loop reads CAAGDRQVLTDTQYL.

This rearrangement joins TRBV20-1 to TRBJ2-5; 9 nucleotides agree with TRBD2. This CDR3 comprises 15 residues. Germline CDR1 reads DFQATT; CDR2 reads SNEGSKA (reference sequence). V lost 3 bases to trimming and J lost 4 bases; unmatched junction nucleotides: 9. CDR3 protein: CSASDYLAGRETQYF. CDR3 bases: TGCAGTGCTAGCGATTACCTAGCGGGACGAGAGACCCAGTACTTC.

This clonotype showed up just a few times. This chain connects TRBV7-9 to TRBJ1-3; D gene uncertain. Germline loops: CDR1 SEHNR, CDR2 FQNEAQ (reference sequence). This CDR3 is built from 13 residues. Trimming removed 3 bases at V and 4 bases at J, with 7 bases between. DNA for the CDR3: TGTGCCAGCAGCTTCGGACCGGGAAACACCATATATTTT. Amino acid sequence: CASSFGPGNTIYF. The whole variable domain, remainder taken from reference TRBV7-9 and TRBJ1-3, is DTGVSQNPRHKITKRGQNVTFRCDPISEHNRLYWYRQTLGQGPEFLTYFQNEAQLEKSRLLSDRFSAERPKGSFSTLEIQRTEQGDSAMYLCASSFGPGNTIYFGEGSWLTVV.

The rearrangement uses TRBV24-1 and TRBJ1-3, with D maybe TRBD1 (6 bases). Trimming removed 4 bases at V and 0 bases at J, with 18 bases between. Looked up from germline, CDR1 is KGHDR and CDR2 is SFDVKD. The CDR3 runs 18 residues. CDR3 protein: CATSDRTGTGNSGNTIYF. CDR3 bases: TGTGCCACCAGTGACCGAACGGGAACAGGGAACTCTGGAAACACCATATATTTT.

This clonotype came up a few times. The V call is TRBV7-2, the J call TRBJ1-2; 9 bases map to TRBD1. The CDR3 extends over 16 amino acids. The trim removed 4 bases at V and 5 bases at J, leaving 11 bases unmatched. From germline, CDR1 is SGHTA and CDR2 FQGNSA. CDR3 coding DNA: TGTGCCAGCAGCTCGACAGGACAGGGGAAATCTTATGGCTACACCTTC. Encoded protein: CASSSTGQGKSYGYTF.

This clonotype has more than one count but fewer than ten. The rearrangement links TRBV5-1 to TRBJ1-1, with unresolved D. Germline lookup yields CDR1 SGHRS and CDR2 YFSETQ. Trimming removed 6 bases from V and 0 bases from J, with 15 bases in between. CDR3 size: 15 residues. The CDR3 sequence: CASNLFPGLNTEAFF. As DNA, the CDR3 is TGCGCCAGCAACCTATTCCCAGGCTTGAACACTGAAGCTTTCTTT.

The rearrangement links TRBV5-1 to TRBJ2-3; 8 nucleotides align to TRBD1. Per germline, CDR1 SGHRS and CDR2 YFSETQ. This CDR3 region has 15 residues. The V segment lost 6 bases and the J segment 1 base; nucleotides outside the gene matches: 7. CDR3 in DNA: TGCGCCAGCACCTCTCTGGGACAGGGCACAGATACGCAGTATTTT. Its protein product is CASTSLGQGTDTQYF.

This clonotype was seen more than once but under ten times. This rearrangement joins TRBV7-2 to TRBJ2-5; 8 bases line up with TRBD2. The J call may be mistaken, given a closer DNA end match to TRBJ2-7. Per germline, CDR1 SGHTA and CDR2 FQGNSA. This CDR3 contains 14 residues. Here the CDR3 DNA reads TGTGCCAGCAGCTTGACCGGGACTAGCTACGAGCAGTACTTC. Translation: CASSLTGTSYEQYF.